The 3 T cell receptor beta chains below come from one sample, sequenced in a study of blood T cell repertoires in COVID-19. Measured with immunoSEQ multiplex PCR; TCRdb has only the in-frame clones, and not every one. Of approximately 330,000 clones in the sample, around nine tenths were seen once. Sequencing input: peripheral blood. The receptor set was obtained from a woman between 50 and 59 years old with active or convalescent COVID-19.

This clone was seen a single time. The chain links TRBV4-2 to TRBJ1-5, with 8 bases fitting TRBD1. CDR1 LGHNA and CDR2 YNFKEQ come from the germline V gene. V lost 1 base and J lost 7; bases outside the gene matches: 9. CDR3 length: 16 amino acids. This CDR3 reads CASSQGQGQEEQPQHF. The CDR3 nucleotides read TGTGCCAGCAGCCAAGGACAGGGGCAGGAGGAACAGCCCCAGCATTTT.

The chain employs TRBV29-1 and TRBJ2-7; 10 bases line up with TRBD2. V shed 5 bases, J shed 4 bases, and the junction held 2 bases outside the gene matches. Germline lookup yields CDR1 SQVTM and CDR2 ANQGSEA. The CDR3 spans 12 residues. CDR3 residues: CSVLAGGYEQYF. Written as DNA, the CDR3 is TGCAGCGTTTTAGCGGGGGGTTACGAGCAGTACTTC.

The J gene is TRBJ2-7, the V gene TRBV7-9, with no clear D. With 2 bases removed from V and 5 bases from J, the gap between germline ends came to 16 bases. Germline assignment: CDR1 SEHNR and CDR2 FQNEAQ (reference sequence). The CDR3 is 15 amino acids. The CDR3 reads CASSLPSSGSDEQYF. CDR3 DNA sequence: TGTGCCAGCAGCTTACCCTCTAGTGGTTCGGACGAGCAGTACTTC. Full variable domain (outside the CDR3, taken from reference TRBV7-9 and TRBJ2-7): DTGVSQNPRHKITKRGQNVTFRCDPISEHNRLYWYRQTLGQGPEFLTYFQNEAQLEKSRLLSDRFSAERPKGSFSTLEIQRTEQGDSAMYLCASSLPSSGSDEQYFGPGTRLTVT.